A selection of T cell receptor beta chains follows, all from one sample in a study of blood T cell repertoires in COVID-19. Clones were sequenced by immunoSEQ multiplex PCR, and TCRdb holds only the in-frame ones, with some missing. The table includes some 200,000 clones, 80% to 90% detected once. Sequencing was done on a sample of PBMCs or T cells enriched from blood (not recorded which). The receptors derive from a woman in her 50s in a cohort exposed to, infected with or recovered from COVID-19 (not recorded which). Both conserved end residues are trimmed from each CDR3. Each record gives: J gene, V gene, clone size, CDR3 protein. A clone size is listed for some rows: how often the clone was seen (once, few, many), or a class if it is expanded.

TRBJ1-4,TRBV24-1,NA,ATSEGGFATNEKLF
TRBJ1-3,TRBV12-5,NA,ASGLSYSADSGNTIY
TRBJ2-3,TRBV4-1,NA,ASSQVFSGADTQY
TRBJ2-5,TRBV5-1,NA,ASSLARLAGASEETQY
TRBJ2-2,TRBV27,NA,ASSLYRVGTGELF
TRBJ1-1,TRBV27,once,ASSSPSRTANTEAF
TRBJ2-7,TRBV9,NA,ASSARSEQY
TRBJ2-5,TRBV5-1,NA,ASSTSTGVLQETQY
TRBJ2-5,TRBV4-2,NA,ASSQFYSGGAQETQY
TRBJ1-6,TRBV2,NA,ASNPTGTGSLSSYNSPLH